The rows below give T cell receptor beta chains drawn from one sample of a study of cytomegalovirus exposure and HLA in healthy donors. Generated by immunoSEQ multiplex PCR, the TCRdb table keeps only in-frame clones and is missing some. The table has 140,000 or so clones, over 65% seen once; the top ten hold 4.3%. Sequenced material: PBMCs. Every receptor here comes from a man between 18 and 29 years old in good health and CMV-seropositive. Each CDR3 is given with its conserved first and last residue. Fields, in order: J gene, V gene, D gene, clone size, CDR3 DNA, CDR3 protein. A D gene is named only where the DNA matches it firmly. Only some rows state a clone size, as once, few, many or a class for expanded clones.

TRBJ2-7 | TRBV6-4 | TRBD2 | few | TGTGCCAGCAGTGAAGCGGGAGGGAGCTCCTACGAGCAGTACTTC | CASSEAGGSSYEQYF
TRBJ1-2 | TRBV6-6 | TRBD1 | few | TGTGCCAGCAGACGGACAGGGGGCAGGGATGGCTACACCTTC | CASRRTGGRDGYTF
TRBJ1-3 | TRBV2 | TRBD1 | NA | TGTGCCAGCAGATACAACATCAGGGGGCAAGAACTCGGGGACGGAAACACCATATATTTT | CASRYNIRGQELGDGNTIYF
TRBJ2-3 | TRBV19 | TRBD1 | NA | TGTGCCAGCCGCGACAGGGCTTCTAGCACAGATACGCAGTATTTT | CASRDRASSTDTQYF
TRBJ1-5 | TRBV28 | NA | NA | TGTGCCAGCACAGAAACAGGACAGTACAATCAGCCCCAGCATTTT | CASTETGQYNQPQHF
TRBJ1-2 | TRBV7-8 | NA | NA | TGTGCCAGCAGCTTAGGGGCAGGGCCCTATGGCTACACCTTC | CASSLGAGPYGYTF
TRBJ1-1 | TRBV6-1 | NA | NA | TGTGCCAGCGGGGAGGGGTGGAACACTGAAGCTTTCTTT | CASGEGWNTEAFF
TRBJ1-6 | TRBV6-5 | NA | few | TGTGCCAGCAGTTCGAACAGGGAATCACCCCTCCACTTT | CASSSNRESPLHF
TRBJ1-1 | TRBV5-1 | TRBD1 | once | TGCGCCAGCAGCCGGACAGGGGACACTGAAGCTTTCTTT | CASSRTGDTEAFF
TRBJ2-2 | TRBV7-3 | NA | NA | TGTGCCAGCAGCTTAACCCCGGTGGCCGGGGAGCTGTTTTTT | CASSLTPVAGELFF
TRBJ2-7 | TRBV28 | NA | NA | TGTGCCAGCAGTCCCGCCTACGAGCAGTACTTC | CASSPAYEQYF
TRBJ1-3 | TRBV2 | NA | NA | TGTGCCAGCACCTCCCCTCGGGCAGGGAACACCATATATTTT | CASTSPRAGNTIYF
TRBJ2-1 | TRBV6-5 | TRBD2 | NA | TGTGCCAGCAGTTACGATGCTAGCGGGTTCTACAATGAGCAGTTCTTC | CASSYDASGFYNEQFF
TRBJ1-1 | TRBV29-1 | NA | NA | TGCAGCGGAAATAGATACACTGAAGCTTTCTTT | CSGNRYTEAFF
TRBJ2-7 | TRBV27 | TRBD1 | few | TGTGCCAGCAGGCGGACAGGGTCCTACGAGCAGTACTTC | CASRRTGSYEQYF
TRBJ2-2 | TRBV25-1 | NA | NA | TGTGCCAGCAGTGAATTTTATTCGGGAGTGAACACCGGGGAGCTGTTTTTT | CASSEFYSGVNTGELFF
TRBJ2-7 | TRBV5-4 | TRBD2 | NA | TGTGCCAGCAGCTTGGAGGAGACTAGCGGGAGAATCTACGAGCAGTACTTC | CASSLEETSGRIYEQYF
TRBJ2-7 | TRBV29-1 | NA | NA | TGCAGCGCTGGGAGTAGTGGCGAGCAGTACTTC | CSAGSSGEQYF
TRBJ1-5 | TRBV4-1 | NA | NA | TGCGCCAGCAGCCAAGAGGGTTGGGATTTGGGAGCCAATCAGCCCCAGCATTTT | CASSQEGWDLGANQPQHF
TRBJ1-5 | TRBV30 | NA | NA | TGTGCCTGGAGTGTGAAACAGGGCAATCAGCCCCAGCATTTT | CAWSVKQGNQPQHF
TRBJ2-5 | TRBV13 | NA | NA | TGTGCCAGCAGCTTCGGGGGTCAAGAGACCCAGTACTTC | CASSFGGQETQYF
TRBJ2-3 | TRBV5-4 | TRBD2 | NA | TGTGCCAGCCTTCATGGGACTAGCGGGAGAAGGGGGGACACAGATACGCAGTATTTT | CASLHGTSGRRGDTDTQYF
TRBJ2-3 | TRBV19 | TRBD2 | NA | TGTGCCAGTAGTCGGCTAGCGGGGATCACAGATACGCAGTATTTT | CASSRLAGITDTQYF
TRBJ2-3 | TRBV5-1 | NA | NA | TGCGCCAGCAGCTTGGCCTTGCAGGGGTTGACAGATACGCAGTATTTT | CASSLALQGLTDTQYF
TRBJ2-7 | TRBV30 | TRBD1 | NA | TGTGCCTGCGCACAGGGGCGACCGTACGAGCAGTACTTC | CACAQGRPYEQYF
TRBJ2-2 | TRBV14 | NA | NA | TGTGCCAGCAGCCAAGATCTCCCCGGGGAGCTGTTTTTT | CASSQDLPGELFF
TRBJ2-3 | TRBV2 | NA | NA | TGTGCCAGCAGGCCCAGGCCATTCATTAGCACAGATACGCAGTATTTT | CASRPRPFISTDTQYF
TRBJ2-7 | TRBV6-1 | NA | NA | TGTGCCAGCAGTGAAACAGGAGTCTTCTACGAGCAGTACTTC | CASSETGVFYEQYF
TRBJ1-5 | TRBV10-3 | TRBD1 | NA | TGTGCCATCAGTCCTGACAGGGTTAATTCTCCCCAGCATTTT | CAISPDRVNSPQHF
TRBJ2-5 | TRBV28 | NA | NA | TGTGCCAGCAGTCTCCTAATGGAGACCCAGTACTTC | CASSLLMETQYF
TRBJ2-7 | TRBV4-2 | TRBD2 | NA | TGTGCCAGCAGCCAGGTTGTAGCGGGGGGGCCCGACGAGCAGTACTTC | CASSQVVAGGPDEQYF
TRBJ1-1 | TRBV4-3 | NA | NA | TGCGCCAGCAGCCAAGATAGACAGACGAACACTGAAGCTTTCTTT | CASSQDRQTNTEAFF
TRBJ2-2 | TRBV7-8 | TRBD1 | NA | TGTGCCAGCAGCTTGGACAGGGGGGCGCTGGGCGGGGAGCTGTTTTTT | CASSLDRGALGGELFF
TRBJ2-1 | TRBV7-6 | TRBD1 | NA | TGTGCCAGCAGCTTCCCCGGGACAGGGCCCGAGCAGTTCTTC | CASSFPGTGPEQFF
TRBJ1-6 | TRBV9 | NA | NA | TGTGCCAGCAGCGTAGGGGACAAAAATTCACCCCTCCACTTT | CASSVGDKNSPLHF
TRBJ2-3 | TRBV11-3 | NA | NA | TGTGCCAGCAGCTTATCCCCGGCGGCCGATACGCAGTATTTT | CASSLSPAADTQYF
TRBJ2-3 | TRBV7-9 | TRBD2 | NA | TGTGCCAGCAGCTTCGGTAGCGGGGGTGCGGATACGCAGTATTTT | CASSFGSGGADTQYF
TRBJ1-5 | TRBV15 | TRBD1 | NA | TGTGCCACCAGCACCGACAGGGCCACGACGCCCCAGCATTTT | CATSTDRATTPQHF
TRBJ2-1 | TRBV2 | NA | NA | TGTGCCAGCAGCATACTAGCTAGTGAGCAGTTCTTC | CASSILASEQFF
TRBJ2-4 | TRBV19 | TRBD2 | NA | TGTGCCAGTAGTATTTCGCTAGCGGGAGGCCTGATAGCCAAAAACATTCAGTACTTC | CASSISLAGGLIAKNIQYF